The 2 T cell receptor beta chains presented below share a single source sample, sequenced in a study of T cells in Graves' hyperthyroidism and ophthalmopathy (dated by TCRdb to the late 2010s). The library was made by multiplex PCR. The listed sequencing device is Illumina HiSeq 2000. The TCR beta CDR3 regions were amplified from the RNA transcripts. The first round of RT-PCR for the TCR CDR3 was performed with the HTBI primer set and the Qiagen OneStep RT-PCR kit. In TCRdb, the public reads were trimmed at Q25 with fastp and aligned with MiXCR, with productive beta chains retained. All rows with the same CDR3 protein become a single entry with the most common DNA and genes. This sample gives hundreds of thousands of distinct CDR3 sequences in total; 20% to 25% of them show up just once. Of the sample, around 47% is held by the ten largest clones. The specimen sequenced was blood. Every receptor here comes from an older woman with Graves' ophthalmopathy.

V and J are TRBV7-2 and TRBJ1-6; D is unclear. In germline, CDR1 is SGHTA, CDR2 FQGNSA. The length of the CDR3 is 14 residues. Trimming removed 3 bases at V and 5 bases at J, with 8 bases between. The CDR3 reads CASSLGTNNSPLHF. The DNA for the CDR3 is TGTGCCAGCAGCTTGGGCACCAATAATTCACCCCTCCACTTT.

This clonotype has just a few counts. The genes are TRBV7-2 and TRBJ2-5; 8 bases match TRBD1. Per germline, CDR1 SGHTA and CDR2 FQGNSA. The CDR3 is 14 amino acids. Trimming took 4 bases from V and 3 from J; bases not matched to a gene: 4. The CDR3 spells CASSSTGVKETQYF. CDR3 bases: TGTGCCAGCAGCTCGACAGGGGTTAAAGAGACCCAGTACTTC.